This T cell receptor beta chain appears in the sequencing data of a study of blood T cell repertoires in COVID-19 (dated by TCRdb to about 2020). About the study as a whole: Samples from collaborators originated in the United States, Italy and Spain and spanned both the acute and convalescent phases of COVID-19. The prospective study material was composed of cDNA or gDNA derived from T cells, B-cell-depleted T cells, or PBMCs. Deeply sampled blood TCRbeta repertoires from subjects exposed to, actively infected with, or recovered from COVID-19 were included in the dataset. The repertoires were made available in a free public database intended to serve as a resource for research on the immune response to SARS-CoV-2. The samples were drawn from the first 160 participants of the ongoing ImmuneRACE study and from 1,200 or so subjects provided by 6 global collaborators. The sample metadata nearly always contained a de-identified subject ID, COVID-19 status, age in years and sex. Where HLA class I and class II types were available, the types were taken from metadata supplied by the sample provider, not from assay-based typing. The full study reports these points: Clinical and demographic metadata were provided uncurated, with the amount varying by source and participant.

Participants in the prospective study were enrolled through a virtual design, were aged roughly 18 to 100 years, and lived in 24 United States geographic areas. In the prospective study, cohorts were assigned on the basis of participant-reported clinical history obtained from a screening survey and a study questionnaire. Recovered participants in ImmuneRACE Cohort 3 were defined as having two consecutive negative NP/OP PCR tests, clearance from a healthcare professional, or resolution of symptoms. In the prospective study, whole blood, serum and a nasopharyngeal or oropharyngeal swab were collected from each participant by mobile phlebotomists. Over an approximately 2-month period, participants in the prospective study had the option of providing additional blood draws and questionnaires. Before DNA extraction, blood samples from the prospective study were shipped at room temperature or frozen.

For this clone: The specificity of this receptor is unknown. Per-base qualities were not stored, and no clone one base away is much larger. The same CDR3 also results from other DNA sequences found in this sample.

In the germline V gene, CDR1 corresponds to SGHRS and CDR2 to YFSETQ. The CDR3 starts with the cysteine, ends with the phenylalanine, and has 15 residues. Only the CDR3 region is kept as DNA, spanning 45 bases read in frame from base 1. The germline V and J ends show losses of 4 bases and 0 bases respectively, and no gene match explains 5 bases of the junction. TCRbeta CDR3 regions were amplified from genomic DNA by means of the immunoSEQ Assay, a bias-controlled multiplex PCR. In the source study's methods: Nucleated cell counts per sample were estimated from amplification of reference gene primers within the assay. To quantify the absolute abundance of each unique TCRbeta CDR3 rearrangement, sequence reads were collapsed and filtered. For each sample, productive Simpson clonality was calculated by taking the square root of Simpson's diversity index across productive rearrangements. TCRdb re-hosts the immuneACCESS table, in-frame sequences only. Its copies lack some clones; in the studies checked, an unresolved V gene accounts for under half of them, and the cause for the rest is not known. V and J calls and clone size are those listed in that table; D and trimming were worked out from the DNA. The sample table contains 110,000 to 150,000 clones; only one count was recorded for around 85% of them. The top ten clones comprise around 10% of the sample.

The clonotype originates from a man over 45 who had recovered from COVID-19. The rearranged chain carries TRBV5-1 and TRBJ1-1; TRBD1 lines up with 8 middle nucleotides. Sequenced material: PBMCs or T cells enriched from blood (not recorded which). The nucleotide sequence is given as TGCGCCAGCAGCGCCCGACAGGGGATGAACACTGAAGCTTTCTTT. Its protein product is CASSARQGMNTEAFF.